Below, 23 T cell receptor beta chains from the same sample are listed, as sequenced in a study of read filtering for tumor transcriptome and immune sequencing. The library was built from about 400 ng RNA with molecular barcoded adaptors for alpha/delta and beta/gamma chains. TCRdb redid the calling of the reads with MiXCR, one entry per CDR3 protein. This table holds around 58,000 distinct CDR3 sequences, approximately 15% found once. The sample comprised a population of CD138-negative cells sorted from bone marrow. All receptors come from a donor aged 40 or older with multiple myeloma.

This clonotype was picked up many times. The rearrangement uses TRBV20-1 and TRBJ2-3; no reliable D call. There are 12 residues in the CDR3. The germline V gene has CDR1 DFQATT and CDR2 SNEGSKA (reference sequence). V lost 3 bases and J lost 0, with 4 bases in between. The CDR3 DNA follows: TGCAGTGCTAGTGTCAGCACAGATACGCAGTATTTT. Its translation is CSASVSTDTQYF.

Only a few counts were recorded for this clonotype. J is TRBJ1-1 and V is TRBV7-3, with D perhaps matching TRBD1 (5 bases). V gave up 7 bases and J gave up 5 bases, with 14 bases separating them. The CDR3 consists of 13 residues. Germline V gene lookup returns CDR1 SGHTA and CDR2 FQGTGA. This CDR3 is CASKGSRDTEAFF. CDR3 DNA sequence: TGTGCCAGCAAGGGATCCAGGGATACTGAAGCTTTCTTT.

Ten or more counts support this clonotype. DNA of the CDR3: TGCAGTGGGTACGGATTGGACAGGAACTACTACGAGCAGTACTTC. As protein: CSGYGLDRNYYEQYF. The chain joins TRBV20-1 to TRBJ2-7; 7 nucleotides match TRBD1. Germline CDR1 DFQATT, CDR2 SNEGSKA (reference sequence). The junction had 15 bases not matched to a gene; V was cut back by 7 bases and J by 3 bases. The CDR3 is made up of 15 amino acids.

This clonotype was found many times. The chain is built from TRBV11-2 and TRBJ1-3; unclear D gene. In germline, CDR1 is SGHAT, CDR2 FQNNGV. Trimming shortened V by 0 bases and J by 4 bases, and 10 bases separated the two germline ends. This CDR3 has 15 amino acids. The chain's CDR3 is CASSLDGGGGNTIYF. CDR3 DNA sequence: TGTGCCAGCAGCTTAGACGGCGGTGGGGGAAACACCATATATTTT. The whole variable domain, filled in from reference TRBV11-2 and TRBJ1-3, reads EAGVAQSPRYKIIEKRQSVAFWCNPISGHATLYWYQQILGQGPKLLIQFQNNGVVDDSQLPKDRFSAERLKGVDSTLKIQPAKLEDSAVYLCASSLDGGGGNTIYFGEGSWLTVV.

The chain carries TRBV7-3 and TRBJ2-3; D is possibly TRBD2 (7 bases). The germline CDR1 and CDR2 sequences are SGHTA and FQGTGA. The ends were cut back, 4 bases at V and 6 bases at J, with 11 bases in the middle. The CDR3 is 13 amino acids. The CDR3 spells CASSSAGADTQYF. CDR3 sequence (DNA): TGTGCCAGCAGCTCCGCGGGGGCTGATACGCAGTATTTT.

V is TRBV14 and J is TRBJ1-6; TRBD1 agrees at 8 bases. This CDR3 is built from 17 residues. Germline CDR1 is SGHDN and CDR2 is FVKESK. V lost 0 bases to trimming and J lost 0 bases; unmatched junction nucleotides: 1. CDR3 in DNA: TGTGCCAGCAGCCAAGAGGACAGGGCCTCCTATAATTCACCCCTCCACTTT. This translates into CASSQEDRASYNSPLHF.

This clonotype was counted ten times or more. The genes are TRBV9 and TRBJ2-7; 8 positions agree with TRBD2. From germline, CDR1 is SGDLS and CDR2 YYNGEE. CDR3 size: 16 residues. Trimming removed 0 bases from V and 5 bases from J; junction bases left unmatched: 10. This CDR3 reads CASSVVGQAGANEQYF. In nucleotides, the CDR3 is TGTGCCAGCAGCGTAGTTGGGCAAGCGGGAGCGAACGAGCAGTACTTC.

Of note for this clonotype: A single base separates this from a much larger clone, so it may be a read error. V usage is TRBV6-2 or TRBV6-3 and J usage is TRBJ2-3, with D perhaps given as TRBD1 or TRBD2 (5 bases each). Germline V gene data show CDR1 as MNHEY and CDR2 as SVGEGT. The CDR3 runs 17 residues. CDR3 nucleotide sequence: TGTGCCAGCGGCCCGACGGCCGGGACCCCGGACACAGATGCGCAGTATTTT. Translation: CASGPTAGTPDTDAQYF.

In this sample, this clonotype turned up many times. The chain carries TRBV18 and TRBJ2-4; D unresolved. Per germline, CDR1 KGHSH and CDR2 LQKENI. Trimming left V 0 bases short and J 0 bases short, with 9 bases between. The CDR3 has 16 residues. The CDR3 region has the DNA TGTGCCAGCTCACCACCTAACTTTCTAGCCAAAAACATTCAGTACTTC. This translates into CASSPPNFLAKNIQYF.

The rearrangement uses TRBV7-9 and TRBJ2-7; TRBD1 aligns across 10 bases. The trim removed 4 bases at V and 7 bases at J, leaving 13 bases unmatched. The CDR3 totals 16 residues. CDR1 is SEHNR, CDR2 FQNEAQ, per germline (reference sequence). This CDR3 is CASSSGRDRGLREQYF. The DNA of the CDR3 is TGTGCCAGCAGCTCGGGCCGGGACAGGGGTTTGAGGGAGCAGTACTTC.

This clonotype was counted at least ten times. The V gene is TRBV29-1, the J gene TRBJ1-1; D gene uncertain. Trimming cost V 4 bases and J 0 bases, with 12 bases left between them. CDR3 length: 14 amino acids. Per the germline V gene, CDR1 is SQVTM and CDR2 is ANQGSEA. This CDR3 reads CSVVWTTVNTEAFF. CDR3 nucleotide sequence: TGCAGCGTTGTATGGACCACGGTGAACACTGAAGCTTTCTTT.

At least ten counts were recorded for this clonotype. J is TRBJ2-1 and V is TRBV10-3, with TRBD1 identical over 12 bases. Germline CDR1 reads ENHRY; CDR2 reads SYGVKD. The junction had 7 bases not matched to a gene; V was cut back by 7 bases and J by 6 bases. This CDR3 region has 15 residues. CDR3 sequence: CAITSGQGAGNEQFF. CDR3 nucleotides: TGTGCCATCACCTCGGGACAGGGGGCGGGCAATGAGCAGTTCTTC.

This clonotype was counted ten times or more. The chain has TRBV7-8 and TRBJ1-2; TRBD1 matches 12 bases. CDR1 is SGHVS and CDR2 is FQNEAQ in the germline V gene. Trimming took 2 bases from V and 8 from J; bases not matched to a gene: 6. This CDR3 is built from 15 residues. CDR3: CASSLSGQGAEGYTF. The CDR3 coding sequence is TGTGCCAGCAGCTTATCGGGACAGGGGGCGGAGGGCTACACCTTC.

This clonotype was seen only once. The chain uses TRBV7-9 and TRBJ2-5, with a possible D match to TRBD2 (5 bases). The germline V and J ends were trimmed by 1 base and 2 bases, with 11 bases remaining between them. The germline gives CDR1 SEHNR, CDR2 FQNEAQ (reference sequence). The CDR3 loop spans 15 amino acids. The CDR3 here is CASSLVGSGQETQYF. The CDR3 DNA sequence: TGTGCCAGCAGCTTAGTAGGGAGTGGACAAGAGACCCAGTACTTC. The entire variable domain, with the rest obtained from reference TRBV7-9 and TRBJ2-5, is as follows: DTGVSQNPRHKITKRGQNVTFRCDPISEHNRLYWYRQTLGQGPEFLTYFQNEAQLEKSRLLSDRFSAERPKGSFSTLEIQRTEQGDSAMYLCASSLVGSGQETQYFGPGTRLLVL.

This clonotype was recorded many times. The J gene is TRBJ2-1, the V gene TRBV30; 7 nucleotides line up with TRBD1. The CDR3 covers 13 residues. Losses at the gene ends were 1 base for V and 4 bases for J; bases not matched to a gene: 1. Germline assignment: CDR1 GTSNPN and CDR2 SVGIG (reference sequence). CDR3 loop: CAWSEGQYNEQFF. Here the CDR3 DNA reads TGTGCCTGGAGTGAGGGACAGTACAATGAGCAGTTCTTC. The whole variable domain, remainder taken from reference TRBV30 and TRBJ2-1, is SQTIHQWPATLVQPVGSPLSLECTVEGTSNPNLYWYRQAAGRGLQLLFYSVGIGQISSEVPQNLSASRPQDRQFILSSKKLLLSDSGFYLCAWSEGQYNEQFFGPGTRLTVL.

This clonotype was counted ten times or more. The chain carries TRBV29-1 and TRBJ2-2; D unresolved. This CDR3 is 12 amino acids long. Germline CDR1 SQVTM, CDR2 ANQGSEA. Trimming pared 8 bases from V and 7 bases from J, leaving 14 bases between. The CDR3 DNA follows: TGCAGCTCCCGGTTGGGCATCGGGGAGCTGTTTTTT. Residues: CSSRLGIGELFF.

The J gene is TRBJ2-6, the V gene TRBV10-3; D unclear. V lost 4 bases and J lost 0, with 7 bases in between. This CDR3 has 15 amino acids. From germline, CDR1 is ENHRY and CDR2 SYGVKD. The CDR3 sequence: CAISGENSGANVLTF. The CDR3 nucleotides read TGTGCCATCAGTGGGGAAAACTCTGGGGCCAACGTCCTGACTTTC.

Notes on this clonotype: This may be a read error: a much more frequent sequence differs by one nucleotide. The V and J genes are TRBV19 and TRBJ1-5; tentatively, D is TRBD1 (5 bases). This CDR3 is 15 amino acids long. Trimming removed 3 bases from V and 0 bases from J, with 9 bases in between. The germline V gene has CDR1 LNHDA and CDR2 SQIVND (reference sequence). CDR3 coding DNA: TGTGCCAGTAGTATTCTGGACAATAGCAATCAGCCCCAGCATTTT. This codes for CASSILDNSNQPQHF.

Comments on this clonotype: A much larger clone lies one base from this, so it may be a read error. The V gene is TRBV7-9, the J gene TRBJ1-2, with 9 bases matching TRBD1. The CDR3 consists of 14 residues. Germline loops: CDR1 SEHNR, CDR2 FQNEAQ (reference sequence). The CDR3 is CTSSLRGTGNGYTF. The CDR3 DNA is TGTACCAGCAGCCTTCGGGGGACAGGGAACGGCTACACCTTC.

The rearrangement joins TRBV7-3 to TRBJ2-1, with D possibly called TRBD1 or TRBD2 (5 bases each). The germline CDR1 and CDR2 sequences are SGHTA and FQGTGA. This CDR3 spans 15 amino acids. Trimming removed 2 bases at V and 4 bases at J, with 12 bases between. CDR3 bases: TGTGCCAGCAGCTTATACGAGGGGATTTACAATGAGCAGTTCTTC. Protein sequence: CASSLYEGIYNEQFF.

The chain combines TRBV12-5 with TRBJ2-4; either TRBD1 or TRBD2 may supply D (5 bases each). The V and J ends lost 0 bases and 0 bases respectively, with 21 bases between them. This CDR3 region has 20 residues. Germline CDR1 is LGHNT and CDR2 is FRNRAP. The CDR3 spells CASGLVSRDHPSLAKNIQYF. CDR3 DNA sequence: TGTGCTAGTGGTTTGGTAAGCCGGGACCATCCGTCCCTAGCCAAAAACATTCAGTACTTC.

The sample holds many counts of this clonotype. This CDR3 is CSVDVQTNYGYTF. The DNA of the CDR3 is TGCAGCGTTGACGTCCAGACTAACTATGGCTACACCTTC. The rearrangement joins TRBV29-1 to TRBJ1-2; no clear D gene. CDR1 and CDR2 (germline): SQVTM, ANQGSEA. CDR3 length: 13 residues. Trimming stripped 3 bases from V and 0 bases from J, with 8 bases between.

This clonotype was seen a handful of times. This could be a read error, since a much larger clone is one nucleotide away. The conserved final phenylalanine or tryptophan is absent from the CDR3, which likely points to a read error. This rearrangement joins TRBV30 to TRBJ1-5; maybe TRBD1 (5 bases). V shed 1 base and J shed 4 bases, with 8 bases lying between them. From germline, CDR1 is GTSNPN and CDR2 SVGIG (reference sequence). There are 13 residues in the CDR3. CDR3 sequence: CAWSARQNQPQHS. Here the CDR3 DNA reads TGTGCCTGGAGTGCCCGACAGAATCAGCCCCAGCATTCT.